These 19 T cell receptor beta chains were sequenced from one sample in a study of Ad26.COV2.S vaccination and SARS-CoV-2 variants. Only in-frame clones appear in the TCRdb table, and some are missing; sequencing was by immunoSEQ multiplex PCR. The table lists about half a million clones, roughly nine tenths of them singletons, with more than 1.5% in the top ten. Specified treatment: roughly 19 received Ad26.COV2.S at low or high dose, single or two shots; about 5 received placebo; per-sample allocation not given. On day 63 after the first injection, vaccine and placebo recipients gave samples. Here the sequenced sample was peripheral blood, taken in a trial of Ad26.COV2.S vaccine versus placebo. These receptors all stem from a person aged 18-65 years who received the Ad26.COV2.S COVID-19 vaccine or a placebo.

The rearrangement joins TRBV5-4 to TRBJ1-2; D is unclear. CDR1 SGHNT and CDR2 YYREEE come from the germline V gene (reference sequence). The CDR3 spans 13 residues. Trimming removed 2 bases at V and 8 bases at J, with 13 bases between. Here the CDR3 reads CASSFSDGRGYTF. The CDR3 nucleotides are TGTGCCAGCAGCTTTTCGGACGGGCGGGGCTACACCTTC.

The gene calls are TRBV24-1 and TRBJ2-3; D possibly corresponds to TRBD1 (6 bases). Trimming shortened V by 9 bases and J by 4 bases, and 19 bases separated the two germline ends. The V gene's germline CDR1 is KGHDR and CDR2 SFDVKD. The CDR3 contains 15 residues. The CDR3, as DNA: TGTGCCACCGCCGGGCTGGGGGCGCCATCAGATACGCAGTATTTT. Its translation is CATAGLGAPSDTQYF.

The chain couples TRBV7-2 to TRBJ1-1; D is uncertain. The length of the CDR3 is 16 residues. V lost 5 bases and J 2 bases, leaving 18 bases between the germline ends. In germline, CDR1 is SGHTA, CDR2 FQGNSA. In DNA, the CDR3 is TGTGCCAGCAGCCCGGTCCCGGGTATGATAAACACTGAAGCTTTCTTT. Encoded protein: CASSPVPGMINTEAFF. Supplemented by reference TRBV7-2 and TRBJ1-1, the full variable domain reads GAGVSQSPSNKVTEKGKDVELRCDPISGHTALYWYRQSLGQGLEFLIYFQGNSAPDKSGLPSDRFSAERTGGSVSTLTIQRTQQEDSAVYLCASSPVPGMINTEAFFGQGTRLTVV.

This clone has only a few counts. J is TRBJ1-6 and V is TRBV6-5, with D unresolved. CDR1 MNHEY and CDR2 SVGAGI come from the germline V gene. Trimming removed 7 bases from V and 9 bases from J, with 19 bases in between. CDR3 length equals 15 residues. CDR3 amino acids: CASTPRNSPASPLHF. The CDR3 nucleotides are TGTGCCAGCACCCCACGGAACTCGCCGGCTTCACCCCTCCACTTT.

This chain joins TRBV19 and TRBJ1-2, with unresolved D. Germline assignment: CDR1 LNHDA and CDR2 SQIVND (reference sequence). Trimming took off 9 bases at V and 3 bases at J, with 8 bases between the two ends. This CDR3 spans 11 amino acids. The CDR3 region has the DNA TGTGCCAGCGGGAGGGACTATGGCTACACCTTC. Translated: CASGRDYGYTF.

The chain joins TRBV27 to TRBJ2-3, with D uncertain. V was shortened by 1 base and J by 8 bases, with 22 bases between the two germline ends. From germline, CDR1 is MNHEY and CDR2 SMNVEV (reference sequence). The CDR3 totals 17 residues. CDR3 region: CASSLLYEADTGGTQYF. The CDR3, as DNA: TGTGCCAGCAGTTTATTGTATGAGGCCGATACGGGTGGTACGCAGTATTTT.

This chain uses TRBV12-5 with TRBJ2-5, with 10 nucleotides matching TRBD1. With 7 bases clipped from V and 0 bases from J, the junction kept 5 bases outside the gene matches. The V gene's germline CDR1 is LGHNT and CDR2 FRNRAP. The CDR3 has 15 residues. The CDR3 is CASAPDRGYQETQYF. The CDR3 DNA reads TGTGCTAGTGCCCCGGACAGGGGGTACCAAGAGACCCAGTACTTC.

This chain joins TRBV7-9 and TRBJ1-2; D gene unclear. V was clipped by 2 bases and J by 3 bases, with 10 bases between them. The germline CDR1 and CDR2 sequences are SEHNR and FQNEAQ (reference sequence). The CDR3 contains 14 residues. The chain's CDR3 is CASSLKGSDYGYTF. The CDR3 DNA follows: TGTGCCAGCAGCTTAAAGGGATCTGACTATGGCTACACCTTC.

The chain carries TRBV30 and TRBJ1-1; D uncertain. Trimming left V 7 bases short and J 11 bases short, with 17 bases between. Germline-derived CDR1 and CDR2 are GTSNPN and SVGIG (reference sequence). The CDR3 covers 11 residues. DNA for the CDR3: TGTGCCTCGACTACACGGCTTTGGGCTTTCTTT. It translates to CASTTRLWAFF.

This clone was recorded only once. This chain connects TRBV7-2 to TRBJ1-1; 10 bases are a match to TRBD1. V lost 5 bases, J lost 5 bases, and 8 bases stayed unmatched. The V gene's germline CDR1 is SGHTA and CDR2 FQGNSA. The CDR3 is made up of 15 amino acids. The CDR3 DNA sequence: TGTGCCAGCAGCCCTGGGACAGGGGTGAGGACTGAAGCTTTCTTT. This codes for CASSPGTGVRTEAFF.

The CDR3 protein is CASSPGTGDYNEQFF. The CDR3, as DNA: TGTGCCAGCAGCCCCGGGACAGGGGACTACAATGAGCAGTTCTTC. The chain uses TRBV11-2 and TRBJ2-1, with TRBD1 identical over 10 bases. Trimming at V came to 5 bases and at J to 3 bases, leaving 4 bases not matched to a gene. Germline V lookup: CDR1 SGHAT, CDR2 FQNNGV. CDR3 length: 15 amino acids.

The J gene is TRBJ2-4, the V gene TRBV6-5; D may match TRBD1 or TRBD2 (5 bases each). The CDR3 runs to 14 residues. CDR1 and CDR2 (germline): MNHEY, SVGAGI. The ends were cut back, 8 bases at V and 0 bases at J, with 11 bases in the middle. The CDR3 reads CASVTGLAKNIQYF. The CDR3 DNA follows: TGTGCCAGCGTAACAGGACTAGCCAAAAACATTCAGTACTTC.

This chain links TRBV7-3 with TRBJ2-7, with D possibly being TRBD2 (6 bases). V shed 5 bases and J shed 1 base, with 12 bases lying between them. The CDR3 sequence is 14 residues long. Germline V lookup: CDR1 SGHTA, CDR2 FQGTGA. The CDR3 loop reads CASSPGGRSYEQYF. CDR3 DNA: TGTGCCAGCAGCCCTGGGGGGAGGTCCTACGAGCAGTACTTC.

This clone was seen just once. The chain is built from TRBV7-6 and TRBJ1-1, with TRBD1 as a possible D gene (6 bases). The germline V and J ends were trimmed by 0 bases and 3 bases, with 11 bases remaining between them. The germline V gene has CDR1 SGHVS and CDR2 FNYEAQ. This CDR3 spans 15 amino acids. The chain's CDR3 is CASSLAGGLDTEAFF. The CDR3 DNA reads TGTGCCAGCAGCTTAGCTGGGGGGCTCGACACTGAAGCTTTCTTT.

The rearrangement joins TRBV15 to TRBJ1-6, with D tentatively TRBD1 (5 bases). The CDR3 contains 16 residues. Trimming stripped 0 bases from V and 10 bases from J, with 16 bases between. Germline V gives CDR1 LNHNV, CDR2 YYDKDF (reference sequence). Written as DNA, the CDR3 is TGTGCCACCAGCAGAGATGGTCGGGGTGGGGGATCACCCCTCCACTTT. It translates to CATSRDGRGGGSPLHF.

The V call is TRBV27, the J call TRBJ1-5; 7 bases match TRBD1. The germline V gene has CDR1 MNHEY and CDR2 SMNVEV (reference sequence). V lost 6 bases to trimming and J lost 3 bases; unmatched junction nucleotides: 5. This CDR3 has 14 amino acids. The CDR3 sequence is CASSADRANQPQHF. The CDR3 DNA sequence: TGTGCCAGCAGCGCCGACAGGGCCAATCAGCCCCAGCATTTT.

The V and J genes are TRBV3-1 (or the pseudogene TRBV3-2) and TRBJ1-4, with D tentatively TRBD1 (5 bases). The V and J ends lost 3 bases and 5 bases respectively, with 13 bases between them. This CDR3 spans 15 amino acids. CDR1 is LGHDT, CDR2 YNNKEL, per germline (reference sequence). The CDR3 spells CASSHPGGPNEKLFF. The DNA for the CDR3 is TGTGCCAGCAGCCACCCGGGGGGACCCAATGAAAAACTGTTTTTT.

This clone was seen only a few times. The chain has TRBV10-1 and TRBJ1-5; no reliable D call. Trimming removed 4 bases from V and 3 bases from J, with 7 bases in between. The germline V gene encodes CDR1 WNHNN and CDR2 SYGVQD (reference sequence). The CDR3 is made up of 13 amino acids. CDR3 protein: CASSGAPNQPQHF. The CDR3, as DNA: TGCGCCAGCAGTGGGGCGCCCAATCAGCCCCAGCATTTT.

The chain has TRBV9 and TRBJ2-5; 7 nucleotides line up with TRBD2. The CDR3 length is 13 residues. J gave up 7 bases and V 2 bases, and 5 bases lay outside the gene matches. From germline, CDR1 is SGDLS and CDR2 YYNGEE. CDR3 DNA: TGTGCCAGCAGCGTCCGGGAGGAGGGGACCCAGTACTTC. Its translation is CASSVREEGTQYF.